The next 23 T cell receptor beta chains were all read from a single sample in a study of CD8+CD57+ T cells in acquired aplastic anemia. The patients chosen for sequencing had shown expansion of CD8+CD57+ cells (detected by flow cytometry). The template for TCR beta VDJ and CDR3 sequence profiling was genomic DNA. TCRdb reanalysed the reads using MiXCR and keeps one entry per CDR3 protein. The repertoire holds around 430,000 distinct CDR3 sequences, with less than 35% as singletons. Sample: sorted CD4+, CD8+, or CD8+CD57+ T cells (not recorded which) from PBMCs. The source of these receptors is a human donor with aplastic anemia.

This clonotype was detected only a few times. The CDR3: CAISPNAGGSGGRSYEQYF. The DNA for the CDR3 is TGTGCCATCAGTCCTAACGCGGGGGGGTCCGGGGGTCGCTCCTACGAGCAGTACTTC. This chain connects TRBV10-3 to TRBJ2-7; TRBD2 matches 9 bases. The CDR3 has 19 residues. Germline V gives CDR1 ENHRY, CDR2 SYGVKD. V shed 5 bases, J shed 0 bases, and the junction held 17 bases outside the gene matches.

The CDR3 nucleotides are TGTGCCAGCAGCTTAGATGGGACAGGAATATCACCCCTCCACTTT. As protein: CASSLDGTGISPLHF. This chain connects TRBV11-2 to TRBJ1-6; 8 bases line up with TRBD1. CDR1 SGHAT and CDR2 FQNNGV come from the germline V gene. Germline trimming cut 0 bases from V and 10 bases from J; bases unmatched to any gene: 5. This CDR3 is built from 15 residues.

This clonotype was seen only a few times. The rearrangement joins TRBV6-1 to TRBJ2-7, with TRBD1 matching over 9 bases. Germline V lookup: CDR1 MNHNS, CDR2 SASEGT. The junction had 10 bases not matched to a gene; V was cut back by 6 bases and J by 4 bases. The CDR3 totals 15 residues. Here the CDR3 reads CASSSDRGRGYEQYF. CDR3 sequence (DNA): TGTGCCAGCAGCTCGGACAGGGGACGTGGATACGAGCAGTACTTC.

On this clonotype itself: The missing conserved phenylalanine or tryptophan at the end of this CDR3 makes a read error likely. The rearrangement joins TRBV13 to TRBJ2-7; 13 bases align to TRBD2. Looked up from germline, CDR1 is PRHDT and CDR2 is FYEKMQ (reference sequence). The CDR3 loop spans 18 amino acids. Trimming removed 0 bases from V and 1 base from J; junction bases left unmatched: 6. The CDR3 DNA reads as TGTGCCAGCAGCTTAGGCGGGACTAGCGGGACAACTTCCTACGAGCAGTACTCC. This encodes CASSLGGTSGTTSYEQYS.

The chain employs TRBV10-3 and TRBJ1-5; 8 bases are shared with TRBD1. This CDR3 is built from 14 residues. Germline loops: CDR1 ENHRY, CDR2 SYGVKD. V lost 6 bases, J lost 2 bases, and 3 bases stayed unmatched. The DNA of the CDR3 is TGTGCCATCAGCACGGACAGGGGCAATCAGCCCCAGCATTTT. Residues: CAISTDRGNQPQHF.

Remarks on this clonotype: An end of the junction differs from the germline gene, which may be a read error. The J gene is TRBJ1-5, the V gene TRBV2, with 7 nucleotides matching TRBD1. The CDR3 has 15 amino acids. Germline-derived CDR1 and CDR2 are SNHLY and FYNNEI. The CDR3, as DNA: TGTACCAGCAGTCGTGGTATAGGGGGCCATCAGCCCCAGCATTTT. Translation: CTSSRGIGGHQPQHF. The full variable domain, completed using reference TRBV2 and TRBJ1-5, is EPEVTQTPSHQVTQMGQEVILRCVPISNHLYFYWYRQILGQKVEFLVSFYNNEISEKSEIFDDQFSVERPDGSNFTLKIRSTKLEDSAMYFCTSSRGIGGHQPQHFGDGTRLSIL.

A few counts support this clonotype. This clone may be a read error of a much larger clone one base away. This rearrangement joins TRBV2 to TRBJ2-7; TRBD2 is a possible D gene (6 bases). The V end lost 6 bases, the J end lost 6 bases, and 18 bases lay between the germline ends. Germline values: CDR1 SNHLY, CDR2 FYNNEI. The CDR3 sequence is 14 residues long. CDR3 residues: CASRTRGKPSEQYF. CDR3 DNA: TGTGCCAGCAGGACCCGGGGGAAACCCTCCGAGCAGTACTTC.

The chain joins TRBV7-3 to TRBJ2-5, with D tentatively TRBD2 (6 bases). Germline V lookup: CDR1 SGHTA, CDR2 FQGTGA. The CDR3 length is 15 residues. Trimming left V 2 bases short and J 5 bases short, with 15 bases between. The CDR3 loop reads CASSLGGPGGETQYF. CDR3 nucleotide sequence: TGTGCCAGCAGCTTAGGTGGACCAGGAGGGGAGACCCAGTACTTC. The complete variable domain, with remaining parts taken from reference TRBV7-3 and TRBJ2-5, reads GAGVSQTPSNKVTEKGKYVELRCDPISGHTALYWYRQSLGQGPEFLIYFQGTGAADDSGLPNDRFFAVRPEGSVSTLKIQRTERGDSAVYLCASSLGGPGGETQYFGPGTRLLVL.

This clonotype was found once. The rearrangement uses TRBV5-6 and TRBJ2-7; D unresolved. Germline CDR1 and CDR2: SGHDT and YYEEEE. Trimming took off 0 bases at V and 12 bases at J, with 16 bases between the two ends. This CDR3 contains 13 residues. The CDR3 is CASSLAGMGLGYV. Written as DNA, the CDR3 is TGTGCCAGCAGCTTGGCAGGTATGGGGTTGGGGTACGTC.

This clonotype was detected a few times. The chain is built from TRBV4-2 and TRBJ2-1, with a possible D match to TRBD2 (5 bases). Germline assignment: CDR1 LGHNA and CDR2 YNFKEQ. The CDR3 is made up of 15 amino acids. The germline V and J ends were trimmed by 1 base and 0 bases, with 7 bases remaining between them. The CDR3 sequence is CASSQGRFSYNEQFF. The CDR3 DNA is TGTGCCAGCAGCCAAGGGAGGTTCTCCTACAATGAGCAGTTCTTC.

This clonotype was seen only a few times. V and J are TRBV12-3 or TRBV12-4 and TRBJ2-3; 7 bases align to TRBD1. The CDR3 consists of 14 residues. V lost 6 bases and J lost 1; bases outside the gene matches: 4. CDR3 residues: CASRRTGGTDTQYF. CDR3 bases: TGTGCCAGCAGGAGGACAGGAGGCACAGATACGCAGTATTTT.

This clonotype was counted many times. The J gene is TRBJ1-5, the V gene TRBV15; D may be TRBD1 (6 bases). From germline, CDR1 is LNHNV and CDR2 YYDKDF (reference sequence). Deletions cut 0 bases from V and 0 bases from J, with 12 bases between. The CDR3 consists of 17 residues. CDR3 amino acids: CATSRDQTGYSNQPQHF. CDR3 nucleotides: TGTGCCACCAGCAGAGACCAGACAGGTTATAGCAATCAGCCCCAGCATTTT.

This clonotype was seen a few times. The chain combines TRBV11-2 with TRBJ2-4; D may be TRBD1 or TRBD2 (7 bases each). This CDR3 has 14 residues. The germline V and J ends were trimmed by 4 bases and 7 bases, with 14 bases remaining between them. The V gene's germline CDR1 is SGHAT and CDR2 FQNNGV. CDR3 amino acids: CASSSRRGGNIQYF. Here the CDR3 DNA reads TGTGCCAGCAGCTCCCGCAGGGGGGGCAACATTCAGTACTTC.

Only a few counts were recorded for this clonotype. The CDR3 DNA follows: TGTGCCAGCAGCTTAGCCCCTCTAGCGGACAATGAGCAGTTCTTC. Translation: CASSLAPLADNEQFF. The rearrangement joins TRBV7-2 to TRBJ2-1; TRBD2 aligns across 7 bases. The CDR3 totals 15 residues. Germline CDR1 is SGHTA and CDR2 is FQGNSA. The J segment lost 5 bases and the V segment lost 0 bases, leaving 4 bases of the junction unmatched.

This clonotype was seen ten or more times. This chain links TRBV9 with TRBJ1-5; D is unclear. V lost 7 bases and J 5 bases, leaving 10 bases between the germline ends. The CDR3 length is 12 residues. Germline values: CDR1 SGDLS, CDR2 YYNGEE. CDR3 coding DNA: TGTGCCAGCGGCTCCCGGCATCAGCCCCAGCATTTT. Translating it yields CASGSRHQPQHF.

In this sample, this clonotype turned up a few times. CDR3 loop: CASGRDRAGNTIYF. For the CDR3, the DNA is TGTGCCAGCGGCCGTGACAGGGCTGGAAACACCATATATTTT. The chain carries TRBV12-3 or TRBV12-4 and TRBJ1-3; 7 bases match TRBD1. The CDR3 loop spans 14 amino acids. V dropped 8 bases and J dropped 2; count of bases not matched to a gene: 6.

Here the CDR3 reads CSASLSRNTDTQYF. In DNA form, the CDR3 reads TGCAGTGCTAGTCTCTCTCGAAACACAGATACGCAGTATTTT. The rearrangement joins TRBV20-1 to TRBJ2-3, with D hard to call. The germline CDR1 and CDR2 sequences are DFQATT and SNEGSKA (reference sequence). The CDR3 spans 14 residues. Trimming pared 3 bases from V and 2 bases from J, leaving 12 bases between.

V is TRBV20-1 and J is TRBJ2-5; TRBD2 might be the D (5 bases). Germline CDR1 and CDR2: DFQATT and SNEGSKA (reference sequence). The V gene lost 4 bases and the J gene lost 5 bases, with 11 bases spanning the gap. The CDR3 consists of 12 residues. CDR3: CSATLAHETQYF. In nucleotides, the CDR3 is TGCAGTGCTACTCTAGCCCACGAGACCCAGTACTTC.

Of note for this clonotype: The junction departs from the called germline gene at one end, perhaps through a read error. The chain recombines TRBV10-1 with TRBJ2-5, with D unclear. Germline CDR1 reads WNHNN; CDR2 reads SYGVQD (reference sequence). The CDR3 is 14 residues long. In DNA form, the CDR3 reads TGTGCCAGCAGTTACGTCTACCAGACCGAGACCCAGTACTTC. It yields the protein CASSYVYQTETQYF.

The chain joins TRBV7-2 to TRBJ2-2; D call uncertain. Trimming stripped 5 bases from V and 5 bases from J, with 9 bases between. This CDR3 has 13 residues. Germline CDR1 and CDR2: SGHTA and FQGNSA. The CDR3 DNA follows: TGTGCCAGCAGCCTAAGGGTTACCGGGGAGCTGTTTTTT. Its translation is CASSLRVTGELFF.

This clonotype was detected only a few times. The J gene is TRBJ1-3, the V gene TRBV14; D possibly corresponds to TRBD1 (5 bases). The germline gives CDR1 SGHDN, CDR2 FVKESK. Trimming removed 3 bases at V and 0 bases at J, with 9 bases between. This CDR3 comprises 15 residues. The CDR3 DNA reads as TGTGCCAGCAGCCACCACAGGTTCTCTGGAAACACCATATATTTT. Protein product: CASSHHRFSGNTIYF.

V is TRBV6-1 and J is TRBJ1-1; perhaps TRBD1 as D (5 bases). Trimming removed 5 bases at V and 1 base at J, with 17 bases between. The germline V gene encodes CDR1 MNHNS and CDR2 SASEGT. The CDR3 has 16 residues. The CDR3 nucleotides read TGTGCCAGCAGTACCATAGCCGGGACGGCGAACACTGAAGCTTTCTTT. Translating it yields CASSTIAGTANTEAFF.

This clonotype occurred many times. The V call is TRBV19, the J call TRBJ1-2; D ambiguous. The CDR3 sequence is 12 residues long. The V and J ends lost 4 bases and 6 bases respectively, with 9 bases between them. In germline, CDR1 is LNHDA, CDR2 SQIVND (reference sequence). CDR3 protein: CASSSRLDGYTF. The CDR3 DNA is TGTGCCAGTAGTAGCCGTTTGGATGGCTACACCTTC. Looking up the rest from reference TRBV19 and TRBJ1-2 gives the full variable domain: DGGITQSPKYLFRKEGQNVTLSCEQNLNHDAMYWYRQDPGQGLRLIYYSQIVNDFQKGDIAEGYSVSREKKESFPLTVTSAQKNPTAFYLCASSSRLDGYTFGSGTRLTVV.